This T cell receptor (beta chain) was sequenced in a study of technical replicates of blood from a handful of donors (dated by TCRdb to about 2017). The CDR3 measures 18 amino acids from cysteine to phenylalanine. Only the CDR3 portion is preserved as DNA: 54 bases, with reading frame beginning at the first base. From a lookup of the germline V gene, CDR1 and CDR2 are SGHRS and YFSETQ. Trimming leaves V shorter by 0 bases and J shorter by 7 bases, with the junction holding 16 bases beyond the gene matches. Library prep was done by the immunoSEQ multiplex PCR assay. TCRdb mirrors the immuneACCESS table, restricted to in-frame sequences. Some clones are absent from its copies; in checked studies, under half trace to an unresolved V gene, and the reason for the others is unknown. This sample comprises tens of thousands of clones, approximately 87% of them detected only once. The ten largest clonotypes hold under 6.5% of the sample.

Details on this clone: The antigen it binds to is not known. Base-call qualities are not available, and no considerably larger clone is one nucleotide away.

Input material: PBMCs. The chain uses TRBV5-1 and TRBJ2-5, with TRBD2 identical over 9 junction bases. This receptor was obtained from a human donor in good health. Some clones in this sample may be carry-over from other donors' samples. In nucleotide form, the sequence is TGCGCCAGCAGCTTGGGGGTAACTAGCGGGCTAACCCCGGGGACCCAGTACTTC. Its product reads: CASSLGVTSGLTPGTQYF.